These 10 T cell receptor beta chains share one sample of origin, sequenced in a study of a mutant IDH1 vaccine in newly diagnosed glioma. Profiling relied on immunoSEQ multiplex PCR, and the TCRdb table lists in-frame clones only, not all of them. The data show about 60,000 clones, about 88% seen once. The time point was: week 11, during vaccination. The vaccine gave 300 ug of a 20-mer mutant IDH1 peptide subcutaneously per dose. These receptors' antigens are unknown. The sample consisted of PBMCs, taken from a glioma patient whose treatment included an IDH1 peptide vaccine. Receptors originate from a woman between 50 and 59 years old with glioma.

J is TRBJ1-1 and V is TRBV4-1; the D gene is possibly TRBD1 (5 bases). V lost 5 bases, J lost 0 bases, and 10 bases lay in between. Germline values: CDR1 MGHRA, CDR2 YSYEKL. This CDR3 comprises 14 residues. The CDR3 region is CASSSRVMNTEAFF. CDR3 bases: TGCGCCAGCAGCTCCAGGGTTATGAACACTGAAGCTTTCTTT.

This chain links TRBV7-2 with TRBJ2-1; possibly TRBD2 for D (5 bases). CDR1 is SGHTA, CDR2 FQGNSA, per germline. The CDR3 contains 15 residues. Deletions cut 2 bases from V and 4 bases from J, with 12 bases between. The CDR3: CASSLTRDFYNEQFF. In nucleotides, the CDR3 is TGTGCCAGCAGCTTAACCCGGGATTTTTACAATGAGCAGTTCTTC. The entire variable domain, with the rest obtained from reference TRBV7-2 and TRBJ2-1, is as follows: GAGVSQSPSNKVTEKGKDVELRCDPISGHTALYWYRQSLGQGLEFLIYFQGNSAPDKSGLPSDRFSAERTGGSVSTLTIQRTQQEDSAVYLCASSLTRDFYNEQFFGPGTRLTVL.

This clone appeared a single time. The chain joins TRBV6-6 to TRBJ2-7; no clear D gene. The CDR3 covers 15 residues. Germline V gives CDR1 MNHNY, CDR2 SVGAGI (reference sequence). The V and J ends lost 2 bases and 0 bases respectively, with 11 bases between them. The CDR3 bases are TGTGCCAGCAGTTACGATGGGTCCGACTCCTACGAGCAGTACTTC. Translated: CASSYDGSDSYEQYF.

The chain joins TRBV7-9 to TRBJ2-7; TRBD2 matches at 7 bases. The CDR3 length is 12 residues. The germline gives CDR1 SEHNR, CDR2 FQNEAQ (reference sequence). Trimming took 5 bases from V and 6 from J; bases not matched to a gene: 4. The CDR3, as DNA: TGTGCCAGCAGCCGGGACTACGGCGAGCAGTACTTC. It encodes CASSRDYGEQYF.

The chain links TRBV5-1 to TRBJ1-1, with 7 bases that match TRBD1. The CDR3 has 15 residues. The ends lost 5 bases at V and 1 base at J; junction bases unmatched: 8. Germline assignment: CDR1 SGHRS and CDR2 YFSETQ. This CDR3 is CASRMTGTANTEAFF. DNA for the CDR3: TGCGCCAGCAGAATGACCGGGACAGCGAACACTGAAGCTTTCTTT.

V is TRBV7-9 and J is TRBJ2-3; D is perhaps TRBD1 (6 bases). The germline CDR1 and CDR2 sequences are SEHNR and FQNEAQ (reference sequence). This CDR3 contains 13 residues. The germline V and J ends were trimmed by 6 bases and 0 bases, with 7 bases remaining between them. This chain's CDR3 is CASRTGSTDTQYF. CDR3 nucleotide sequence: TGTGCCAGCAGAACAGGGAGCACAGATACGCAGTATTTT.

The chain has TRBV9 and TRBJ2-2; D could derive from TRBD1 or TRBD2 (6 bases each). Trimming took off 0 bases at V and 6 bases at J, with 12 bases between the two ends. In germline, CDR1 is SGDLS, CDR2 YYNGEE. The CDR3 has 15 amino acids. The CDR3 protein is CASSVGVGGPGELFF. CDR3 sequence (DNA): TGTGCCAGCAGCGTAGGTGTTGGGGGGCCCGGGGAGCTGTTTTTT.

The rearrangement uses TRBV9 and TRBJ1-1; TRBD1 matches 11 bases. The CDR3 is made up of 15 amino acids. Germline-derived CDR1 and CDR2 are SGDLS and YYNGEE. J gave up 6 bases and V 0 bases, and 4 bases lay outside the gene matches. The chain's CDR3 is CASSVVRDRGAEAFF. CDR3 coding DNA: TGTGCCAGCAGCGTAGTCCGGGACAGGGGGGCTGAAGCTTTCTTT.

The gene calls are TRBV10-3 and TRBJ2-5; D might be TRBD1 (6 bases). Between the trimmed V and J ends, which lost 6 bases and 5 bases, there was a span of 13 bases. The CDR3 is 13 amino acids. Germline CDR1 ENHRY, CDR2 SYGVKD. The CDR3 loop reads CAISATGGETQYF. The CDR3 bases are TGTGCCATCAGCGCGACAGGCGGGGAGACCCAGTACTTC.

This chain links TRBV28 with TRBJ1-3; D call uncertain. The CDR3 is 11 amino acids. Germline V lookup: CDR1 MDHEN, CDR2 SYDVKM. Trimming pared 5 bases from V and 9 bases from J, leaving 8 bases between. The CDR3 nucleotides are TGTGCCAGCAGTGAGGAAGTCACCATATATTTT. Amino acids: CASSEEVTIYF.